This TCR beta chain was captured by sequencing in a study of graft-versus-host responses after intestinal transplantation (dated by TCRdb to 2020 to 2023). Regarding the research as a whole: Recipients received multivisceral, liver-intestinal, or isolated intestinal transplants. All recipients received anti-thymocyte globulin induction followed by maintenance tacrolimus and steroids for about three years. After intestinal transplantation, graft-versus-host and host-versus-graft alloreactive T cell clones were followed in the graft, circulation and bone marrow using bulk TCR-beta CDR3 sequencing. To identify alloreactive clones, pre-transplant mixed lymphocyte reaction products were sequenced and compared with unstimulated pre-transplant donor and recipient T cells. The cohort enrolled about two dozen intestinal transplant recipients, one of whom was a retransplant, and a few patients without pretransplant specimens were excluded. Donor T cell macrochimerism was defined as a peak of at least 4% donor T cells among recipient peripheral blood mononuclear cells. Samples from three later patients were sequenced in-house on an Illumina MiSeq with MiXCR processing rather than by the commercial service. General findings and caveats noted by the study authors: GvH clones were found in recipient bone marrow, and some of the GvH clones appeared earlier in ileal mucosa or blood, which is consistent with an intestinal mucosal origin. The relatively low number and heterogeneity of intestinal transplant patients limited the conclusions. In patients with donor T cell macrochimerism, the allografts had high GvH to HvG T cell clonal ratios. Early after transplant, declines in HvG clones were associated with peak levels of circulating GvH clones.

The method behind the library was the immunoSEQ multiplex PCR assay. For most patients, genomic DNA was isolated using the Qiagen DNeasy Blood and Tissue Kit and was shipped frozen to Adaptive Biotechnologies for TCR sequencing. High-throughput TCR-beta CDR3 sequencing of genomic DNA from most patients was performed by Adaptive Biotechnologies. For the original study's pipeline: Adaptive's ImmunoSEQ software was the source of the TCR sequencing data for 18 patients, while a few other patients were processed with MiXCR and VDJtools. To correct CD4 versus CD8 sorting errors, any sequence found in both subsets at a frequency ratio below 5:1 was removed. Because the origin of CDR3 nucleotide sequences shared between donor and recipient could not be assigned, those sequences were removed. At least 2-fold expansion over unstimulated cells and a minimum CFSE-low frequency of 0.002% (template counts) or 0.001% (read counts) were required for clones to be classified as alloreactive. Clones detected in sequenced pre-transplant spleen, lymph node, or MLR CFSE-low populations of the donor or recipient were defined as mappable. Cumulative frequency of alloreactive clones was calculated as a percentage of all sequences weighted by copy number. What TCRdb holds here is the immuneACCESS table cut down to in-frame rearrangements. Part of the clones is not present; checked against another copy, under half of the missing clones reflect an unresolved V gene, and the others are unexplained. V and J calls and clone size are copied from that table; D and trimming were computed from the DNA. This sample has about 96,000 clones in its table, and approximately 90% of those were observed once. Roughly 0.17% of the sample belongs to the ten largest clones.

This specimen's time point label, per the study, means: cells obtained before transplantation from donor or recipient. CD3+CD4+ and CD3+CD8+ populations were FACS-sorted from unstimulated pre-transplant donor and recipient cells taken from spleen or lymph nodes. Comments on this clone: There is no known antigen for this receptor. Base qualities are missing; no much larger clone stands one base away.

This material consisted of unstimulated CD4+ T cells sorted from spleen or lymph node cells, taken before intestinal transplant. The TCR was taken from a human donor who received an intestinal transplant.

The DNA sequence follows: TGTGCCAGCAGTGCCGCTCCGGGACAGGGAAGTCGGGAGCAGTACTTC. This yields the protein CASSAAPGQGSREQYF. The V and J segments used are TRBV6-1 and TRBJ2-7, and 9 bases in between align with TRBD1. Ends trimmed: V by 4 bases, J by 7 bases; bases unmatched to a gene: 14. Taken from the germline V gene, the CDR1 and CDR2 loops are MNHNS and SASEGT. Inclusive of the bounding cysteine and phenylalanine, the CDR3 is 16 residues long. The read is trimmed to its CDR3 DNA, 48 bases read in frame from base 1.